This T cell receptor beta chain comes out of a study of T-cell reconstitution after alpha-beta-depleted transplantation in children. Unique molecular identifiers were built into the TCRbeta library. MiXCR, applied by TCRdb to the PCR reads, yields one record per CDR3 protein. The sample includes hundreds of thousands of distinct CDR3 sequences, approximately 12% of them seen just once. This clonotype came up many times. The sequenced sample was PBMCs from the stem cell graft donor, obtained from the stem cell graft. This sequence originates from a human donor who donated a stem cell graft to a child with combined immunodeficiency.

For the CDR3, the DNA is TGTGCCAGCAGTTTCGCTTCCTACGAGCAGTACTTC. This translates into CASSFASYEQYF. The chain joins TRBV12-3 or TRBV12-4 to TRBJ2-7; D unresolved. The CDR3 has 12 residues. Deletions cut 3 bases from V and 1 base from J, with 4 bases between.